A selection of T cell receptor beta chains follows, all from one sample in a study of blood T cell repertoires in COVID-19. TCRdb keeps only in-frame clones here, not all; method: immunoSEQ multiplex PCR. The repertoire consists of about 200,000 clones, with around nine tenths occurring once and the leading ten covering roughly 6.4%. What was sequenced was peripheral blood. The source is a man aged 55 to 70 who had recovered from COVID-19. Each CDR3 is given with its conserved first and last residue. A D gene is named only where the DNA matches it firmly. Size values are once, few and many counts, or a class for expanded clones, and some rows have none.

CDR3aa,CDR3nt,d_gene,v_gene,abundance,j_gene
CASSQERGGRHKTNTEAFF,TGCGCCAGCAGCCAAGAGCGTGGGGGCCGCCACAAGACCAACACTGAAGCTTTCTTT,NA,TRBV4-1,NA,TRBJ1-1
CASSPRSGGYEQYF,TGCGCCAGCAGCCCTAGGTCAGGGGGCTACGAGCAGTACTTC,TRBD1,TRBV5-1,once,TRBJ2-7
CASSLAVAGALGDEQFF,TGCGCCAGCAGCTTGGCGGTAGCGGGGGCCCTCGGGGATGAGCAGTTCTTC,TRBD2,TRBV5-1,NA,TRBJ2-1
CASSFQGGDTEAFF,TGCGCCAGCAGCTTTCAGGGTGGTGATACTGAAGCTTTCTTT,NA,TRBV5-1,NA,TRBJ1-1
CASSSQTGGILNTEAFF,TGTGCCAGCAGCTCACAGACAGGGGGTATACTGAACACTGAAGCTTTCTTT,TRBD1,TRBV5-6,once,TRBJ1-1
CASSSRPDSPLHF,TGTGCCAGCAGTTCTAGACCGGATTCACCCCTCCACTTT,NA,TRBV5-8,NA,TRBJ1-6
CATSDGTSGSSETQYF,TGTGCCACCAGTGATGGGACTAGCGGGAGTTCTGAGACCCAGTACTTC,TRBD2,TRBV24-1,NA,TRBJ2-5
CSASWTGGMETQYF,TGCAGCGCTTCATGGACAGGGGGCATGGAGACCCAGTACTTC,TRBD1,TRBV29-1,NA,TRBJ2-5
CASSFGGQGGTEAFF,TGTGCCAGCAGCTTTGGCGGACAGGGGGGCACTGAAGCTTTCTTT,TRBD1,TRBV7-2,NA,TRBJ1-1
CASSSLTSGSYEQYF,TGCGCCAGCAGCTCCCTGACTAGCGGGAGCTACGAGCAGTACTTC,TRBD2,TRBV5-1,once,TRBJ2-7
CASRPNTEAFF,TGTGCCAGCCGTCCGAACACTGAAGCTTTCTTT,NA,TRBV12-3/TRBV12-4,NA,TRBJ1-1
CASSQGERGGYTF,TGCGCCAGCAGCCAAGGTGAGCGTGGAGGCTACACCTTC,NA,TRBV4-1,once,TRBJ1-2
CASSRERTGDYGYTF,TGTGCCAGCAGCCGCGAGCGGACAGGGGACTATGGCTACACCTTC,TRBD1,TRBV7-2,NA,TRBJ1-2
CASSQRTGPLSGYTF,TGTGCCAGCAGCCAAAGGACAGGCCCCCTATCTGGCTACACCTTC,TRBD1,TRBV3-1/TRBV3-2,NA,TRBJ1-2
CASSPPSTGGVQPQHF,TGTGCCAGCTCACCACCTTCCACAGGGGGCGTCCAGCCCCAGCATTTT,TRBD1,TRBV18,NA,TRBJ1-5
CASSGLAGEDTQYF,TGTGCCAGCAGTGGGCTAGCGGGGGAGGATACGCAGTATTTT,TRBD2,TRBV2,NA,TRBJ2-3
CASSLEGQVLTGELFF,TGTGCCAGCAGCTTAGAGGGACAGGTCCTCACCGGGGAGCTGTTTTTT,TRBD1,TRBV11-2,NA,TRBJ2-2
CASSQDGAARGYTF,TGTGCCAGCAGCCAAGATGGGGCAGCCCGCGGCTACACCTTC,NA,TRBV4-2,NA,TRBJ1-2
CASSQSYEQYF,TGTGCCAGCAGTCAGTCCTACGAGCAGTACTTC,NA,TRBV6-2/TRBV6-3,NA,TRBJ2-7
CASSYDTSNTEAFF,TGTGCCAGCAGTTATGACACGAGTAACACTGAAGCTTTCTTT,NA,TRBV27,NA,TRBJ1-1
CSASQGLGYEQYF,TGCAGCGCATCCCAGGGACTGGGCTACGAGCAGTACTTC,NA,TRBV29-1,NA,TRBJ2-7
CASSTEPGVGGYTF,TGTGCCAGTAGTACCGAGCCAGGGGTCGGTGGCTACACCTTC,NA,TRBV19,NA,TRBJ1-2
CASATAGGNFRGEQFF,TGTGCCAGCGCTACCGCGGGGGGGAATTTTCGGGGTGAGCAGTTCTTC,TRBD2,TRBV25-1,NA,TRBJ2-1
CASSQDPGTSGDTDTQYF,TGCGCCAGCAGCCAAGACCCGGGGACTAGCGGGGACACAGATACGCAGTATTTT,TRBD2,TRBV4-1,NA,TRBJ2-3
CASREGLQGEQYF,TGTGCCAGCAGGGAGGGACTGCAGGGCGAGCAGTACTTC,NA,TRBV6-5,NA,TRBJ2-7
CASSFTDSPYGYTF,TGTGCCAGCAGCTTTACGGACAGTCCCTATGGCTACACCTTC,NA,TRBV7-6,NA,TRBJ1-2
CASSHGGSGAGFSTGELFF,TGTGCCAGCAGTCACGGGGGCTCCGGAGCGGGGTTTTCAACCGGGGAGCTGTTTTTT,NA,TRBV11-2,NA,TRBJ2-2
CASSDRSSTDTQYF,TGTGCCAGCAGTGACAGGTCTAGCACAGATACGCAGTATTTT,NA,TRBV6-1,NA,TRBJ2-3
CASSTGTLNTGELFF,TGCGCCAGCAGCACCGGGACACTTAACACCGGGGAGCTGTTTTTT,NA,TRBV5-1,NA,TRBJ2-2
CASSQGNRVNTEAFF,TGTGCCAGCAGCCAGGGTAACAGGGTGAACACTGAAGCTTTCTTT,NA,TRBV4-2,NA,TRBJ1-1
CASSYQGARETQYF,TGTGCCAGCAGTTATCAGGGGGCCCGGGAGACCCAGTACTTC,TRBD1,TRBV6-5,NA,TRBJ2-5
CASSMDRYEQYF,TGCGCCAGCAGCATGGACAGGTACGAGCAGTACTTC,TRBD1,TRBV5-1,NA,TRBJ2-7
CAQAGGTADTQYF,TGTGCACAGGCGGGGGGGACGGCAGATACGCAGTATTTT,TRBD2,TRBV10-3,NA,TRBJ2-3
CASSLGPGRGTGELFF,TGTGCCAGCAGTTTAGGGCCAGGGAGGGGCACCGGGGAGCTGTTTTTT,TRBD2,TRBV28,NA,TRBJ2-2
CASSFRVATEAFF,TGTGCCAGCAGCTTCAGGGTTGCCACTGAAGCTTTCTTT,NA,TRBV7-9,NA,TRBJ1-1
CAWSVRVAQETQYF,TGTGCCTGGAGTGTACGTGTAGCCCAAGAGACCCAGTACTTC,NA,TRBV30,NA,TRBJ2-5